A selection of T cell receptor beta chains follows, all from one sample in a study of T cell changes during pregnancy in multiple sclerosis. Sequencing used immunoSEQ multiplex PCR; TCRdb keeps in-frame clones, though not all of them. The repertoire holds roughly 93,000 clones, with roughly 90% as singletons. Material: peripheral blood, obtained in the first trimester of pregnancy. These receptors were obtained from a female donor in good health, enrolled as a control in a pregnancy study. Both conserved end residues are part of each CDR3. Fields, in order: CDR3 length, D gene, V gene, clone size, J gene, CDR3 DNA, CDR3 protein. A D gene is named only where the DNA matches it firmly. Some rows mark clone size as missing; the rest say once, few, many or name a class of expanded clone.

13,-,TRBV7-3,-,TRBJ2-1,TGTGCCAGCAGCCAGGGTCTCAAGAATGAGCAGTTCTTC,CASSQGLKNEQFF
15,-,TRBV11-2,-,TRBJ2-2,TGTGCCAGCAGGTCCATACAGGGCAACACCGGGGAGCTGTTTTTT,CASRSIQGNTGELFF
13,TRBD1,TRBV18,-,TRBJ1-4,TGTGCCAGCTTAAGGGACAGTGGAGAAAAACTGTTTTTT,CASLRDSGEKLFF
13,TRBD1,TRBV14,-,TRBJ1-5,TGTGCCAGCAGCAAGGACAGGGGTCAGCCCCAGCATTTT,CASSKDRGQPQHF
17,-,TRBV2,-,TRBJ1-1,TGTGCCAGCAGTGGGGGGCAGGGAATAGTAGGGAGCACTGAAGCTTTCTTT,CASSGGQGIVGSTEAFF
14,TRBD1,TRBV7-9,once,TRBJ2-1,TGTGCCAGCAGCTGGGGTAACAGGGGTAATGAGCAGTTCTTC,CASSWGNRGNEQFF
15,TRBD1,TRBV10-3,-,TRBJ1-2,TGTGCCATCAGTGACCAACAGGGGGCTAACTATGGCTACACCTTC,CAISDQQGANYGYTF
17,-,TRBV11-2,-,TRBJ1-6,TGTGCCAGCAGCTTAGGAGGTCAAGGCTGGGTGGATTCACCCCTCCACTTT,CASSLGGQGWVDSPLHF
15,-,TRBV15,-,TRBJ1-6,TGTGCCACCAGCGGGGGGAAGGGCTCGAATTCACCCCTCCACTTT,CATSGGKGSNSPLHF
15,TRBD1,TRBV5-6,-,TRBJ2-1,TGTGCCAGCAGCTTTGGCTGGACAGGGCCGAATGAGCAGTTCTTC,CASSFGWTGPNEQFF
11,-,TRBV20-1,-,TRBJ2-1,TGCAGTGCTAAGGACAACATTGAGCAGTTCTTC,CSAKDNIEQFF
15,TRBD2,TRBV9,-,TRBJ2-5,TGTGCCAGCAGCGTAGCGGGGGGGCTACAAGAGACCCAGTACTTC,CASSVAGGLQETQYF
14,-,TRBV7-2,-,TRBJ1-2,TGTGCCAGCAGCTTAGGGCAGGGCAGCTATGGCTACACCTTC,CASSLGQGSYGYTF
17,-,TRBV2,-,TRBJ1-2,TGTGCCAGCAAGGTTCGTCCACAGCCGACCCTTGGGGGGGGCTACACCTTC,CASKVRPQPTLGGGYTF
15,-,TRBV7-2,-,TRBJ1-2,TGTGCCAGCAGGAGGGACAAGAATCCTAACTATGGCTACACCTTC,CASRRDKNPNYGYTF
14,-,TRBV5-6,-,TRBJ1-2,TGTGCCAGCAGCTTGGCCAGGGGCAACTATGGCTACACCTTC,CASSLARGNYGYTF
16,-,TRBV7-9,-,TRBJ1-1,TGTGCCAGCAGCCCGAGGGGGAATCAGGGGAACACTGAAGCTTTCTTT,CASSPRGNQGNTEAFF